Presented here are 9 T cell receptor beta chains from one specimen sequenced in a study of regulatory T cells in long-lasting Graves disease (dated by TCRdb to the early 2020s). The time point label of this sample denotes: persistent/refractory GD, antithyroid drugs over 5 years with positive TRAb. For both TCR sequencing and RNA sequencing, RNA was extracted from PBMCs using TRIzol. The method was multiplex PCR. TCRdb lists the instrument as Illumina HiSeq 4000. iRepertoire HTBI primers and Arm-PCR amplification of CDR3 regions were used to construct TCR beta libraries. TCRdb ran its own pipeline on the public reads, namely fastp trimming at Q25 and MiXCR clone calling, and kept in-frame beta chains. Each CDR3 protein appears once, grouped with its most common genes and DNA. The sample table shows hundreds of thousands of distinct CDR3 sequences, and about 21% are seen once. 13% to 15% of the sample goes to the ten largest clones.

Sequences were derived from peripheral blood mononuclear cells (PBMCs), sampled when the disease was refractory, from a patient treated with antithyroid drugs. The receptor set was obtained from a female donor with Graves disease.

The gene calls are TRBV3-1 and TRBJ2-7; 9 bases match TRBD2. The CDR3 consists of 12 residues. V shed 8 bases, J shed 3 bases, and the junction held 2 bases outside the gene matches. Germline V CDR1 and CDR2: LGHDT, YNNKEL (reference sequence). The CDR3 nucleotides are TGTGCCAGCGCAGCGGGGGGCTACGAGCAGTACTTC. Protein: CASAAGGYEQYF.

In this sample, this clonotype turned up many times. The chain links TRBV6-5 to TRBJ2-6; TRBD1 might be the D (6 bases). Germline CDR1 and CDR2: MNHEY and SVGAGI. The CDR3 spans 16 residues. V was trimmed by 2 bases and J by 2 bases, leaving 10 bases between them. The CDR3 coding sequence is TGTGCCAGCAGTTACCTAACAGGGACTGGGGCCAACGTCCTGACTTTC. As protein: CASSYLTGTGANVLTF.

This clonotype was detected ten times or more. This chain joins TRBV28 and TRBJ2-2, with TRBD1 matching over 8 bases. The CDR3 has 17 residues. The germline V gene encodes CDR1 MDHEN and CDR2 SYDVKM. V shed 2 bases, J shed 1 base, and the junction held 6 bases outside the gene matches. The CDR3 reads CASSLGQGIGNTGELFF. Written as DNA, the CDR3 is TGTGCCAGCAGTTTAGGACAGGGAATTGGGAACACCGGGGAGCTGTTTTTT. Full variable domain (remainder filled in from reference TRBV28 and TRBJ2-2): DVKVTQSSRYLVKRTGEKVFLECVQDMDHENMFWYRQDPGLGLRLIYFSYDVKMKEKGDIPEGYSVSREKKERFSLILESASTNQTSMYLCASSLGQGIGNTGELFFGEGSRLTVL.

This clonotype was seen many times. The chain combines TRBV6-1 with TRBJ2-7; a weak D match, TRBD1 (6 bases). The CDR3 sequence is 14 residues long. Trimming pared 6 bases from V and 2 bases from J, leaving 14 bases between. Germline loops: CDR1 MNHNS, CDR2 SASEGT. The CDR3 DNA follows: TGTGCCAGCAGAGGCCCGACAGGTACCTACGAGCAGTACTTC. Its protein product is CASRGPTGTYEQYF.

The table lists this clonotype with a few counts. This chain links TRBV10-1 with TRBJ2-2; TRBD2 aligns across 12 bases. The germline V gene encodes CDR1 WNHNN and CDR2 SYGVQD (reference sequence). The CDR3 spans 17 residues. The V segment lost 3 bases and the J segment 6 bases; nucleotides outside the gene matches: 8. The CDR3 protein is CASSDYRTSGKAGELFF. For the CDR3, the DNA is TGCGCCAGCAGTGACTATAGGACTAGCGGGAAAGCCGGGGAGCTGTTTTTT.

This clonotype was counted many times. An end of the junction does not agree with germline; a read error may underlie this. This chain uses TRBV3-1 with TRBJ1-1, with D perhaps TRBD1 (5 bases). Germline V CDR1 and CDR2: LGHDT, YNNKEL (reference sequence). The CDR3 spans 11 residues. CDR3 in amino acids: CASSHRDEVFF. CDR3 nucleotide sequence: TGTGCCAGCAGCCACCGGGACGAAGTTTTCTTT.

The chain employs TRBV13 and TRBJ2-2; possible D gene TRBD2, 5 bases. The CDR3 is made up of 14 amino acids. Germline loops: CDR1 PRHDT, CDR2 FYEKMQ (reference sequence). V lost 5 bases and J 4 bases, leaving 11 bases between the germline ends. CDR3 sequence (DNA): TGTGCCAGCAGCCCCATCGGAGGCACCGGGGAGCTGTTTTTT. It specifies CASSPIGGTGELFF.

This sequence joins TRBV2 and TRBJ2-5; perhaps TRBD1 as D (7 bases). CDR1 and CDR2 (germline): SNHLY, FYNNEI. The CDR3 contains 13 residues. Trimming pared 4 bases from V and 5 bases from J, leaving 11 bases between. CDR3 protein: CASSGEDRETQYF. The CDR3 DNA reads TGTGCCAGCAGTGGGGAGGACAGGGAGACCCAGTACTTC.

The chain is built from TRBV24-1 and TRBJ2-2; 7 bases align to TRBD2. V trimming: 6 bases; J trimming: 4 bases; junction bases outside the gene matches: 1. This CDR3 has 13 amino acids. Per the germline V gene, CDR1 is KGHDR and CDR2 is SFDVKD. CDR3 in DNA: TGTGCCACCAGTCCTAGCGGCACCGGGGAGCTGTTTTTT. Its protein product is CATSPSGTGELFF.